This record covers a single T cell receptor (beta chain). These data come from a study of cytomegalovirus exposure and HLA in healthy donors. PCR primers comprised 60 Vbeta and 13 Jbeta primers. Assay used: immunoSEQ multiplex PCR; TCRdb lists only in-frame clones, some missing. Among about 200,000 clones, more than 65% were seen once, and the ten largest hold over 1.5%. After removal of 4 bases from V and 0 bases from J, the junction contained 9 bases not matched to a gene. The CDR3 is 18 residues long. CDR1 is SGHNT and CDR2 is YYREEE in the germline V gene (reference sequence). The chain uses TRBV5-4 and TRBJ1-4; TRBD1 matches at 10 bases. This receptor was identified in a woman in her 30s in good health and CMV-seronegative. Sequenced sample: PBMCs. The CDR3 DNA follows: TGTGCCAGCAGCAGCCCCCGGACAGGGGGGGCAACTAATGAAAAACTGTTTTTT. Translating gives CASSSPRTGGATNEKLFF.